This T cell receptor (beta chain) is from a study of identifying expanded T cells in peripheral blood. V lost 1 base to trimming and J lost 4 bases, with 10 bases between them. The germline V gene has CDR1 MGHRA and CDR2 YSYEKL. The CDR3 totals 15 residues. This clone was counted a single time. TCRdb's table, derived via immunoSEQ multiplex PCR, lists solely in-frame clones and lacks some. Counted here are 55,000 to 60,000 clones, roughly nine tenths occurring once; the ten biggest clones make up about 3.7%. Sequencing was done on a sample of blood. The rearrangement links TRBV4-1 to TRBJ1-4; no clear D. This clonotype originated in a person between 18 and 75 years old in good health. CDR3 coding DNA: TGCGCCAGCAGCCAAGTCGTTGGTTTTAATGAAAAACTGTTTTTT. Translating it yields CASSQVVGFNEKLFF.